This TCR beta chain was observed in a study of blood T cell repertoires in COVID-19. Background on the study: The samples span acute and convalescent COVID-19 from the United States, Italy and Spain. PBMCs, B-cell-depleted T cells, or T cells were the source of the cDNA or gDNA that made up the material.

Trimming shortened V by 4 bases and J by 3 bases, and 16 bases separated the two germline ends. Germline V gives CDR1 MNHEY, CDR2 SVGEGT. The CDR3 covers 15 residues. As originally analysed: Estimation of nucleated cell counts was performed using reference gene primer amplification. Data came from immunoSEQ multiplex PCR; TCRdb stores just in-frame clones and leaves some out. V, J and clone size were drawn from that table, and D and trimming were deduced from the DNA. The sample has 150,000 to 200,000 clones, approximately 87% seen once. V is TRBV6-2 or TRBV6-3 and J is TRBJ2-7; D perhaps matches TRBD2 (6 bases). This sequence originates from a woman aged 55-69 years with COVID-19, enrolled during active disease. The material sequenced was peripheral blood. The CDR3 coding sequence is TGTGCCAGCAGTTTACCGGGAGTGGGAGGCTACGAGCAGTACTTC. This translates into CASSLPGVGGYEQYF.